The present T cell receptor beta chain was sequenced within a study of shared clonotypes between healthy human individuals (dated by TCRdb to 2018 to 2020). For the study in its entirety: A couple of women and a few men aged 18 to 49 years were included in the cohort. For each donor, CD4 naive and CD4 memory were each run on three plates, CD8 naive on two plates, and CD8 memory on one plate. To estimate repertoire size and how much clonotype sharing occurs between individuals, the study deeply sequenced the blood TCR repertoires of five healthy adults. To increase sequencing depth and limit assay-specific biases, TCR repertoire library preparation and sequencing were carried out by different laboratories using diverse techniques. Per donor, leukapheresis produced somewhere between about 0.9 and 9.5 billion PBMCs. What the work shows at the level of the full study, not this receptor alone: Compared with non-shared clonotypes, clonotypes shared by all four sorted-subset donors had higher generation probabilities. Because the study included only a small number of donors, the genetic and exposure-history diversity represented was limited. Based on pairwise subsampling, the degree of clonotype sharing among donors was expected to be affected by sequencing depth. Naive subsets generally had larger estimated clonotype richness than memory subsets. Rarefaction of sorted-subset datasets indicated incomplete sequencing despite the large sequencing depth. Approximately 5% of naive CD4, 3.5% of naive CD8, 2.3% of memory CD4, and 0.35% to 0.5% of memory CD8 clonotypes were shared across several donors. Only blood was sampled, and tissue TCR repertoires likely differ from those in blood.

There are 16 amino acids in the CDR3, from cysteine to phenylalanine inclusive. Only CDR3 DNA is held: 48 bases, read in frame from base 1. The germline V gene (reference sequence) sets CDR1 to LNHDA and CDR2 to SQIVND. The junction shows trimming of 3 bases on V and 5 bases on J, and the gene matches do not reach 11 bases of it. In the case of this clone: Its antigen remains unidentified. The record has no base qualities; no much larger clone is one base away.

Using the deep immunoSEQ assay, multiplex PCR amplified TCR CDR3 regions from genomic DNA. Extracted genomic DNA from each cell subset was distributed evenly across all wells of several immunoSEQ 96-well plates, and each plate was treated as a replicate. For sorted subsets, about 200 ng genomic DNA, equal to 30,000 to 35,000 T cell genomes, was loaded into each replicate PCR. Purified libraries were measured with a Qubit 3.0 fluorometer, size-checked on a Bioanalyzer 2100, and measured again with the KAPA Library Quantification kit. Each immunoSEQ 96-well plate was sequenced on its own single-read 150-cycle Illumina NextSeq 550 flow cell. From the authors' description of their analysis: The immunoSEQ output contained only junctional sequences without quality scores, so filtering could not match that applied to full-length reads. To assign V/J genes and CDR3, sequences were annotated using PyIR, a Python wrapper for IgBLAST v1.9, with IMGT germline references. Reads were filtered out if the reads had weak V/J assignments (E-value above 1e-6), no CDR3, stop codons, out-of-frame junctions, or ambiguous translated residues. V3J clonotypes were defined as sequences sharing the same inferred V gene, J gene, and CDR3 amino acid sequence. Percentage overlap between repertoires was computed as shared unique clonotypes divided by the size of the smaller repertoire. Richness of each repertoire was evaluated using RTK rarefaction, the Chao1 estimator, and Recon v2.1 estimates of unobserved clonotypes. Generation probabilities for all TCRbeta clonotypes obtained by the gDNA method from a handful of donors were computed using OLGA. TCRdb took over this immuneACCESS table, retaining in-frame rearrangements with V and J assigned. Such tables are incomplete; in checked studies, under half of the missing clones stem from an unresolved V gene, and the remainder is unexplained. V and J calls and clone size are those listed in that table; D and trimming were worked out from the DNA. This sample lists under 2.5 million clones; under 95% were detected once. In total, the top ten clones hold around 0.38% of the sample.

Healthy HIV-negative adults with no recently reported acute infections or vaccinations were included as donors. Every donor was a Caucasian adult living in Nashville, Tennessee, USA. CD4+ T cells were enriched through magnetic negative selection, after which naive cells were positively selected on CD45RA and the remaining negative fraction served as the memory subset. Blood was obtained by leukapheresis, after which PBMCs were separated by Ficoll-Histopaque density gradient centrifugation and cryopreserved in liquid nitrogen vapor phase. Purity and quantity of every magnetically sorted T cell population were checked by analytical flow cytometry. Each sorted fraction had its genomic DNA isolated and then quantified by UV absorbance on a Nanodrop 2000c.

Recombination linked TRBV19 to TRBJ2-7; TRBD2 aligns with 9 central bases. The TCR was taken from a man aged 18 to 29 in good health. Some clones in this sample may be carry-over from other donors' samples. Source material: naive CD4+ T cells from PBMCs. This sample's cell subset or site label indicates: CD45RA+ positively selected. The DNA sequence is given as TGTGCCAGTAGTATCTCGGTAGCGGGAGTCGGTAACGAGCAGTACTTC. This is translated as CASSISVAGVGNEQYF.